Below, 13 T cell receptor beta chains from the same sample are listed, as sequenced in a study of cytomegalovirus exposure and HLA in healthy donors. With 60 Vbeta and 13 Jbeta primers, the PCR was carried out. Produced via immunoSEQ multiplex PCR; TCRdb's table is partial and in-frame only. The sample holds some 250,000 clones, about 81% seen once. The sample taken for sequencing was PBMCs. These receptors were collected from a woman between 40 and 50 years old in good health and CMV-seropositive.

V usage is TRBV9 and J usage is TRBJ1-1, with TRBD1 matching 10 bases. This CDR3 comprises 17 residues. With V trimmed by 0 bases and J by 4 bases, 9 bases remained unmatched. Germline V gene lookup returns CDR1 SGDLS and CDR2 YYNGEE. The CDR3 is CASSVAGGGQGTTEAFF. CDR3 coding DNA: TGTGCCAGCAGCGTAGCAGGGGGGGGACAGGGGACCACTGAAGCTTTCTTT.

This clone has only a few counts. V gene TRBV19 combines with J gene TRBJ1-1, with TRBD1 matching 7 bases. The length of the CDR3 is 14 residues. Germline V lookup: CDR1 LNHDA, CDR2 SQIVND (reference sequence). V shed 6 bases and J 4 bases; nucleotides not matched to a gene: 8. CDR3 coding DNA: TGTGCCAGTAGCGTAGGAGGGGGCATCACTGAAGCTTTCTTT. The encoded protein is CASSVGGGITEAFF. The full variable domain, its missing parts supplied by reference TRBV19 and TRBJ1-1, is DGGITQSPKYLFRKEGQNVTLSCEQNLNHDAMYWYRQDPGQGLRLIYYSQIVNDFQKGDIAEGYSVSREKKESFPLTVTSAQKNPTAFYLCASSVGGGITEAFFGQGTRLTVV.

Comment on this clone: Relative to the germline gene, one junction end is altered; a read error may explain this. The rearrangement uses TRBV4-2 and TRBJ2-2; 9 bases are shared with TRBD2. The CDR3 has 18 residues. Germline loops: CDR1 LGHNA, CDR2 YNFKEQ. CDR3 DNA sequence: TGTGCCAGCAGCCAAGATCTATCGGCGGGAGGGAACCCCGGGGAGCTGTTTTTT. Translated, it gives CASSQDLSAGGNPGELFF.

The chain's CDR3 is CAIREHGENNEQFF. The CDR3 DNA reads TGTGCCATCAGGGAGCACGGGGAAAACAATGAGCAGTTCTTC. The chain uses TRBV10-3 and TRBJ2-1; a weak D match, TRBD2 (5 bases). CDR3 length: 14 amino acids. V was clipped by 6 bases and J by 5 bases, with 14 bases between them. The germline gives CDR1 ENHRY, CDR2 SYGVKD.

This clone has a handful of counts. The chain is built from TRBV11-3 and TRBJ2-3; TRBD2 matches at 9 bases. The germline gives CDR1 SGHNT, CDR2 YENEEA. V lost 5 bases, J lost 1 base, and 10 bases stayed unmatched. This CDR3 is built from 17 residues. CDR3 in amino acids: CASSPAGGRRGTDTQYF. The CDR3 DNA follows: TGTGCCAGCAGCCCGGCGGGGGGGCGAAGGGGCACAGATACGCAGTATTTT.

V and J are TRBV9 and TRBJ1-2, with D possibly TRBD1 on 5 matching bases. The CDR3 covers 16 residues. Germline CDR1 SGDLS, CDR2 YYNGEE. V was cut by 4 bases and J by 4 bases, with 20 bases left in between. CDR3 bases: TGTGCCAGCAGCCCTCAGACAGCTAAGTTTTCCTATGGCTACACCTTC. It is translated as CASSPQTAKFSYGYTF.

This chain uses TRBV7-2 with TRBJ2-3; D may be TRBD2 (6 bases). V shed 0 bases and J shed 5 bases, with 12 bases lying between them. This CDR3 is built from 15 residues. CDR1 is SGHTA and CDR2 is FQGNSA in the germline V gene. CDR3 amino acids: CASSLARLGVDTQYF. The CDR3 nucleotides are TGTGCCAGCAGCTTAGCCCGACTAGGAGTAGATACGCAGTATTTT.

V gene TRBV11-3 combines with J gene TRBJ2-5; TRBD2 aligns across 9 bases. Near its end, the DNA agrees better with TRBJ2-7, so the J call may be wrong. CDR3 length: 14 residues. The germline gives CDR1 SGHNT, CDR2 YENEEA. CDR3 in amino acids: CASSLLTSGYEQYF. CDR3 sequence (DNA): TGTGCCAGCAGCTTATTGACTAGCGGCTACGAGCAGTACTTC.

The chain carries TRBV18 and TRBJ1-3; TRBD1 might be the D (5 bases). Between the trimmed V and J ends, which lost 4 bases and 4 bases, there was a span of 11 bases. Germline V gene data show CDR1 as KGHSH and CDR2 as LQKENI. The CDR3 has 14 residues. This CDR3 is CASSLGGLGNTIYF. In DNA, the CDR3 is TGTGCCAGCTCACTCGGGGGATTAGGAAACACCATATATTTT.

The J gene is TRBJ2-7, the V gene TRBV10-3; 7 nucleotides agree with TRBD1. From germline, CDR1 is ENHRY and CDR2 SYGVKD. With V trimmed by 6 bases and J by 0 bases, 5 bases remained unmatched. The CDR3 is 14 amino acids. CDR3 residues: CAIREDRSSYEQYF. DNA of the CDR3: TGTGCCATCAGGGAGGACAGGAGCTCCTACGAGCAGTACTTC.

The rearrangement joins TRBV6-1 to TRBJ2-1, with no clear D. V lost 2 bases to trimming and J lost 6 bases, with 5 bases between them. This CDR3 contains 12 residues. CDR1 is MNHNS and CDR2 is SASEGT in the germline V gene. The CDR3 loop is CASSEYSNEQFF. CDR3 coding DNA: TGTGCCAGCAGTGAATACAGCAATGAGCAGTTCTTC.

The chain has TRBV27 and TRBJ1-1; the match to TRBD1 covers 9 bases. V was pared by 5 bases and J by 10 bases, with 11 bases of the junction left unmatched. The CDR3 runs 14 residues. Per the germline V gene, CDR1 is MNHEY and CDR2 is SMNVEV (reference sequence). In DNA form, the CDR3 reads TGTGCCAGCAGTCCCCTGGGACAGGGACTGCGAGCTTTCTTT. This sequence encodes CASSPLGQGLRAFF.

This clone turned up a few times. The chain combines TRBV19 with TRBJ2-5, with 8 nucleotides matching TRBD1. The CDR3 loop spans 15 amino acids. In germline, CDR1 is LNHDA, CDR2 SQIVND (reference sequence). Losses at the gene ends were 6 bases for V and 4 bases for J; bases not matched to a gene: 10. The CDR3 loop is CASRQAGGIRETQYF. The CDR3 region has the DNA TGTGCCAGTAGACAAGCAGGGGGCATTCGAGAGACCCAGTACTTC.